This TCR beta chain was identified during a study of T cells after yellow fever vaccination. On the study more broadly: For low cell numbers, libraries were made with SMART-Seq v4 Ultra Low Input.

It was through 5'RACE template switching that TCR cDNA was made, with a universal primer site and UMIs added. TCRdb fed the 5' RACE reads into MiXCR, producing one record per CDR3 protein. The table includes about 580,000 distinct CDR3 sequences, about 15% detected once. Trimming cost V 4 bases and J 4 bases, with 14 bases left between them. The length of the CDR3 is 15 residues. The V gene's germline CDR1 is KGHSH and CDR2 LQKENI. The chain couples TRBV18 to TRBJ2-1; a possible D gene is TRBD1 (6 bases). This clonotype originated in a young man who received the YFV17D yellow fever vaccine. Sequenced material: PBMCs, taken 5 days after the first yellow fever vaccination. CDR3 amino acids: CASSLAGDPYNEQFF. Here the CDR3 DNA reads TGTGCCAGCTCACTTGCAGGGGACCCTTACAATGAGCAGTTCTTC.